One sample yielded the 20 T cell receptor beta chains listed below, sequenced in a study of blood T cell repertoires in COVID-19 (TCRdb year 2020). Receptor libraries were prepared by the immunoSEQ multiplex PCR assay. TCRdb obtained this table from immuneACCESS and retained in-frame rearrangements with V and J assigned. These tables miss some clones; where compared with another copy, unresolved V genes account for less than half of the shortfall, and the remainder is unexplained. The sample includes over 90,000 clones, with 80% to 95% observed a single time. The ten largest clones represent 1.5% to 2.5% of the sample. Sequencing was performed on peripheral blood. All receptors come from a woman aged 45-60 years with COVID-19, enrolled during active disease.

The chain joins TRBV7-2 to TRBJ1-6; 12 nucleotides match TRBD1. Germline V CDR1 and CDR2: SGHTA, FQGNSA. The CDR3 extends over 15 amino acids. V trimming: 1 base; J trimming: 10 bases; junction bases outside the gene matches: 2. For the CDR3, the DNA is TGTGCCAGCAGCTTAGAAGGGACAGGGGGCTCACCCCTCCACTTT. Translating it yields CASSLEGTGGSPLHF.

This clone was detected once. The V call is TRBV9, the J call TRBJ1-1, with 11 positions matching TRBD1. This CDR3 comprises 14 residues. The V gene's germline CDR1 is SGDLS and CDR2 YYNGEE. With 0 bases clipped from V and 7 bases from J, the junction kept 2 bases outside the gene matches. The DNA for the CDR3 is TGTGCCAGCAGCGTAGCTGGGACAGGGGGTGAAGCTTTCTTT. The encoded protein is CASSVAGTGGEAFF.

This clone was observed a single time. The chain combines TRBV5-6 with TRBJ2-2; TRBD1 matches at 9 bases. V was clipped by 4 bases and J by 7 bases; unmatched bases: 11. CDR1 and CDR2 from the germline V gene are SGHDT and YYEEEE. The CDR3 is 16 residues long. CDR3 DNA sequence: TGTGCCAGCAGCGCTAAGGGACAGGGTATTTACGGGGAGCTGTTTTTT. Amino acid sequence: CASSAKGQGIYGELFF.

V is TRBV24-1 and J is TRBJ2-2; D gene ambiguous. The CDR3 spans 13 residues. V shed 1 base and J shed 6 bases, with 5 bases lying between them. The germline gives CDR1 KGHDR, CDR2 SFDVKD. This CDR3 reads CATSDFIAGELFF. DNA for the CDR3: TGTGCCACCAGTGATTTCATAGCCGGGGAGCTGTTTTTT.

CDR3 residues: CASGTGWDQPQHF. The CDR3, as DNA: TGTGCCAGCGGGACAGGGTGGGATCAGCCCCAGCATTTT. The chain is built from TRBV6-5 and TRBJ1-5; TRBD1 agrees at 9 bases. CDR3 length: 13 residues. Germline V gene data show CDR1 as MNHEY and CDR2 as SVGAGI. Unmatched junction bases numbered 4, after V lost 8 bases and J lost 5 bases.

J is TRBJ1-2 and V is TRBV27; weak D call: TRBD1 (5 bases). Germline-derived CDR1 and CDR2 are MNHEY and SMNVEV (reference sequence). With 2 bases removed from V and 5 bases from J, the gap between germline ends came to 15 bases. This CDR3 comprises 15 residues. Here the CDR3 DNA reads TGTGCCAGCAGTTTAATCGGGGGGGAGTCATATGGCTACACCTTC. Amino acid sequence: CASSLIGGESYGYTF.

The rearrangement uses TRBV2 and TRBJ2-1; no definite D call. Germline CDR1 SNHLY, CDR2 FYNNEI. V was shortened by 6 bases and J by 8 bases, with 20 bases between the two germline ends. The CDR3 totals 15 residues. CDR3 sequence (DNA): TGTGCCAGCAGCAAAGAGCTAGATGTTCGGGATGAGCAGTTCTTC. This gives the protein CASSKELDVRDEQFF. Based on the CDR3 plus reference TRBV2 and TRBJ2-1, the full variable domain is EPEVTQTPSHQVTQMGQEVILRCVPISNHLYFYWYRQILGQKVEFLVSFYNNEISEKSEIFDDQFSVERPDGSNFTLKIRSTKLEDSAMYFCASSKELDVRDEQFFGPGTRLTVL.

V gene TRBV3-1 (or the pseudogene TRBV3-2) combines with J gene TRBJ1-2; maybe TRBD1 (5 bases). The V end lost 1 base, the J end lost 4 bases, and 10 bases lay between the germline ends. CDR1 is LGHDT and CDR2 is YNNKEL in the germline V gene (reference sequence). There are 14 residues in the CDR3. The CDR3 spells CASSQGEGVYGYTF. CDR3 DNA: TGTGCCAGCAGCCAAGGCGAAGGGGTCTATGGCTACACCTTC.

This clone has just one count. The chain employs TRBV5-1 and TRBJ1-3, with D unclear. Germline CDR1 is SGHRS and CDR2 is YFSETQ. Trimming took 4 bases from V and 0 from J, leaving 8 bases between them. The CDR3 runs 14 residues. Here the CDR3 reads CASSLGDSGNTIYF. CDR3 coding DNA: TGCGCCAGCAGCCTGGGCGACTCTGGAAACACCATATATTTT.

The chain is built from TRBV19 and TRBJ2-1, with 9 positions matching TRBD2. This CDR3 region has 15 residues. Unmatched junction bases numbered 5, after V lost 5 bases and J lost 3 bases. The germline CDR1 and CDR2 sequences are LNHDA and SQIVND (reference sequence). The CDR3 nucleotides read TGTGCCAGTAGTCTTAGCGGGGGATACTACAATGAGCAGTTCTTC. Translating it yields CASSLSGGYYNEQFF.

The chain employs TRBV6-5 and TRBJ1-6; D not certain. Trimming took 2 bases from V and 10 from J, leaving 9 bases between them. The length of the CDR3 is 13 residues. Germline loops: CDR1 MNHEY, CDR2 SVGAGI. Here the CDR3 reads CASSYEPGSPLHF. CDR3 nucleotide sequence: TGTGCCAGCAGTTACGAGCCAGGCTCACCCCTCCACTTT.

The chain is built from TRBV7-8 and TRBJ2-2, with D unresolved. This CDR3 has 14 amino acids. Germline V gene sequence: CDR1 SGHVS, CDR2 FQNEAQ. The ends were cut back, 0 bases at V and 4 bases at J, with 6 bases in the middle. CDR3 sequence reads: CASSLAASTGELFF. The CDR3 DNA sequence: TGTGCCAGCAGCTTAGCAGCGAGCACCGGGGAGCTGTTTTTT.

The chain carries TRBV19 and TRBJ2-1; 8 positions match TRBD2. V trimming: 5 bases; J trimming: 10 bases; junction bases outside the gene matches: 10. The CDR3 sequence is 14 residues long. Per germline, CDR1 LNHDA and CDR2 SQIVND (reference sequence). The CDR3 protein is CASSFNGGAWEQFF. The DNA for the CDR3 is TGTGCCAGTAGTTTTAACGGGGGGGCCTGGGAGCAGTTCTTC.

This chain links TRBV19 with TRBJ1-1, with TRBD1 identical over 11 bases. This CDR3 has 15 residues. V was pared by 4 bases and J by 5 bases, with 6 bases of the junction left unmatched. CDR1 and CDR2 from the germline V gene are LNHDA and SQIVND (reference sequence). The CDR3 region is CASSKGTGGFTEAFF. The CDR3 DNA is TGTGCCAGTAGTAAAGGGACAGGGGGTTTTACTGAAGCTTTCTTT. The full variable domain, completed using reference TRBV19 and TRBJ1-1, is DGGITQSPKYLFRKEGQNVTLSCEQNLNHDAMYWYRQDPGQGLRLIYYSQIVNDFQKGDIAEGYSVSREKKESFPLTVTSAQKNPTAFYLCASSKGTGGFTEAFFGQGTRLTVV.

CDR3 bases: TGTGCCTTCGGGGGGGGCGTACGGAACACTGAAGCTTTCTTT. Translation: CAFGGGVRNTEAFF. The chain links TRBV7-2 to TRBJ1-1; tentative D call: TRBD1 (6 bases). This CDR3 is 14 amino acids long. Trimming removed 11 bases from V and 1 base from J, with 17 bases in between. Germline V lookup: CDR1 SGHTA, CDR2 FQGNSA.

V is TRBV10-2 and J is TRBJ1-5; 7 bases line up with TRBD1. Germline V gene lookup returns CDR1 WSHSY and CDR2 SAAADI. The CDR3 totals 15 residues. The J segment lost 4 bases and the V segment lost 2 bases, leaving 5 bases of the junction unmatched. The CDR3 spells CASSEDRVGNQPQHF. CDR3 sequence (DNA): TGCGCCAGCAGTGAGGACAGGGTGGGGAATCAGCCCCAGCATTTT.

This clone has a single count. The chain links TRBV5-8 to TRBJ1-5; 8 bases agree with TRBD1. The CDR3 has 15 amino acids. Germline CDR1 is SGHTS and CDR2 is YDEGEE. J lost 3 bases, V lost 2 bases, and 4 bases had no gene match. The CDR3 loop reads CASSLGQGFNQPQHF. For the CDR3, the DNA is TGTGCCAGCAGCTTAGGACAGGGCTTCAATCAGCCCCAGCATTTT.

This chain connects TRBV19 to TRBJ2-7; D might be TRBD1 (5 bases). Germline V gives CDR1 LNHDA, CDR2 SQIVND (reference sequence). V was cut by 11 bases and J by 3 bases, with 11 bases left in between. The CDR3 runs 11 residues. DNA of the CDR3: TGTGCCGGCATGACAGTCTACGAGCAGTACGTC. Its protein is CAGMTVYEQYV.

V gene TRBV5-1 combines with J gene TRBJ2-1; 12 bases fit TRBD2. Germline V gene lookup returns CDR1 SGHRS and CDR2 YFSETQ. The trim removed 0 bases at V and 9 bases at J, leaving 10 bases unmatched. The CDR3 consists of 17 residues. CDR3 in DNA: TGCGCCAGCAGCTTGGGACTAGCGGGGGAAATGGGAGGTGAGCAGTTCTTC. It translates to CASSLGLAGEMGGEQFF.

V is TRBV19 and J is TRBJ1-1; 9 bases map to TRBD1. V dropped 6 bases and J dropped 1; count of bases not matched to a gene: 3. Germline V lookup: CDR1 LNHDA, CDR2 SQIVND (reference sequence). There are 14 residues in the CDR3. The CDR3 spells CASRSGQGNTEAFF. The DNA for the CDR3 is TGTGCCAGTAGGTCGGGACAGGGGAACACTGAAGCTTTCTTT.